Presented here are 19 T cell receptor beta chains from one specimen sequenced in a study of OX40 agonist ivuxolimab in advanced cancers. Sequencing used immunoSEQ multiplex PCR; TCRdb keeps in-frame clones, though not all of them. The table includes 45,000 to 55,000 clones, 90% to 95% detected once. Sequenced here: CD4+ or CD8+ T cells sorted from blood, sampled in a trial of the OX40 agonist ivuxolimab. Receptors originate from an adult with an advanced solid tumor such as melanoma, head and neck, liver or kidney cancer.

This clone was observed once. The chain is built from TRBV27 and TRBJ2-3, with D unresolved. The V end lost 4 bases, the J end lost 2 bases, and 13 bases lay between the germline ends. CDR3 length: 15 residues. Germline values: CDR1 MNHEY, CDR2 SMNVEV (reference sequence). The CDR3 loop reads CASSYSPTPTDTQYF. In DNA form, the CDR3 reads TGTGCCAGCAGTTATTCCCCGACGCCCACAGATACGCAGTATTTT.

V is TRBV7-8 and J is TRBJ2-5; the D gene is possibly TRBD2 (7 bases). The CDR3 is 16 amino acids. CDR1 SGHVS and CDR2 FQNEAQ come from the germline V gene. V shed 2 bases and J shed 4 bases, with 17 bases lying between them. The CDR3 DNA is TGTGCCAGCAGCTTAAGGCCCCCAAGGGGGGGAGAGACCCAGTACTTC. It specifies CASSLRPPRGGETQYF. Combining the CDR3 with reference TRBV7-8 and TRBJ2-5 gives the whole variable domain GAGVSQSPRYKVAKRGQDVALRCDPISGHVSLFWYQQALGQGPEFLTYFQNEAQLDKSGLPSDRFFAERPEGSVSTLKIQRTQQEDSAVYLCASSLRPPRGGETQYFGPGTRLLVL.

This sequence joins TRBV7-9 and TRBJ2-7; either TRBD1 or TRBD2 may fit D (6 bases each). The CDR3 covers 16 residues. Germline-derived CDR1 and CDR2 are SEHNR and FQNEAQ (reference sequence). Deletions cut 2 bases from V and 5 bases from J, with 19 bases between. The CDR3: CASSLRLDGGFNEQYF. The CDR3 DNA sequence: TGTGCCAGCAGCTTAAGGCTGGACGGGGGCTTCAACGAGCAGTACTTC.

The chain joins TRBV7-2 to TRBJ2-7; 12 bases agree with TRBD1. From germline, CDR1 is SGHTA and CDR2 FQGNSA. This CDR3 region has 14 residues. V was pared by 5 bases and J by 7 bases, with 6 bases of the junction left unmatched. CDR3 region: CASSMGQGAREQYF. The CDR3 nucleotides read TGTGCCAGCAGCATGGGACAGGGGGCGAGGGAGCAGTACTTC.

The table lists this clone with a few counts. The CDR3 nucleotides are TGCGCCAGCGGCCGATACACTGAAGCTTTCTTT. Its translation: CASGRYTEAFF. The rearrangement links TRBV10-1 to TRBJ1-1; D not resolved. V shed 8 bases and J shed 3 bases, with 7 bases lying between them. The CDR3 is 11 amino acids. CDR1 is WNHNN and CDR2 is SYGVQD in the germline V gene (reference sequence).

This clone was recorded only once. The rearrangement links TRBV4-1 to TRBJ2-1; no reliable D call. The CDR3 contains 17 residues. V gave up 1 base and J gave up 1 base, with 14 bases separating them. The germline gives CDR1 MGHRA, CDR2 YSYEKL. Written as DNA, the CDR3 is TGCGCCAGCAGCCAAGCCAACAAGGGTATGTCCTACAATGAGCAGTTCTTC. This encodes CASSQANKGMSYNEQFF.

This clone was counted once. This chain uses TRBV7-9 with TRBJ1-1; D is uncertain. This CDR3 is built from 13 residues. V lost 2 bases, J lost 1 base, and 5 bases lay in between. Germline CDR1 and CDR2: SEHNR and FQNEAQ (reference sequence). The CDR3 protein is CASSLFGNTEAFF. CDR3 coding DNA: TGTGCCAGCAGCTTATTCGGGAACACTGAAGCTTTCTTT.

The chain uses TRBV7-8 and TRBJ2-2; D not resolved. Germline V gives CDR1 SGHVS, CDR2 FQNEAQ. Trimming stripped 2 bases from V and 7 bases from J, with 8 bases between. This CDR3 has 13 residues. CDR3 sequence: CASSLTFIGELFF. In nucleotides, the CDR3 is TGTGCCAGCAGCTTAACATTCATCGGGGAGCTGTTTTTT.

The rearrangement joins TRBV19 to TRBJ1-4; possible D gene TRBD1, 5 bases. Trimming cost V 5 bases and J 4 bases, with 14 bases left between them. The CDR3 sequence is 15 residues long. The germline V gene has CDR1 LNHDA and CDR2 SQIVND (reference sequence). The DNA for the CDR3 is TGTGCCAGTAGTTCCCCGACAGACAATAATGAAAAACTGTTTTTT. Protein product: CASSSPTDNNEKLFF.

The chain recombines TRBV7-2 with TRBJ1-5; 8 bases are shared with TRBD1. CDR3 length: 15 residues. Germline CDR1 reads SGHTA; CDR2 reads FQGNSA. V was pared by 1 base and J by 7 bases, with 6 bases of the junction left unmatched. CDR3 sequence (DNA): TGTGCCAGCAGCTTAGGACGACAGGGGCACCAGCCCCAGCATTTT. It encodes CASSLGRQGHQPQHF.

J is TRBJ2-7 and V is TRBV4-1, with 12 bases identical to TRBD2. V lost 4 bases and J lost 0; bases outside the gene matches: 4. CDR1 and CDR2 (germline): MGHRA, YSYEKL. The CDR3 has 16 amino acids. The CDR3 here is CASSPLTSGGSYEQYF. The CDR3 DNA sequence: TGCGCCAGCAGCCCCCTGACTAGCGGGGGCTCCTACGAGCAGTACTTC.

This chain connects TRBV5-1 to TRBJ2-7, with TRBD1 matching over 7 bases. CDR1 and CDR2 from the germline V gene are SGHRS and YFSETQ. J gave up 4 bases and V 3 bases, and 4 bases lay outside the gene matches. The CDR3 sequence is 13 residues long. The CDR3 spells CASSSGQLYEQYF. In nucleotides, the CDR3 is TGCGCCAGCAGCTCGGGACAGCTGTACGAGCAGTACTTC.

The V and J genes are TRBV25-1 and TRBJ2-1, with D possibly being TRBD1 (5 bases). The V end lost 1 base, the J end lost 4 bases, and 8 bases lay between the germline ends. The germline gives CDR1 MGHDK, CDR2 SYGVNS. This CDR3 has 14 amino acids. The CDR3 spells CASSEWGKYNEQFF. CDR3 in DNA: TGTGCCAGCAGTGAATGGGGCAAATACAATGAGCAGTTCTTC.

The sample holds one count of this clone. The chain links TRBV14 to TRBJ2-3, with a possible D match to TRBD1 (6 bases). V gave up 4 bases and J gave up 2 bases, with 10 bases separating them. Germline V lookup: CDR1 SGHDN, CDR2 FVKESK. This CDR3 spans 14 amino acids. The CDR3 here is CASSPRGLTDTQYF. The CDR3 DNA follows: TGTGCCAGCAGCCCCAGGGGCCTCACAGATACGCAGTATTTT.

This clone was seen just once. The rearrangement uses TRBV27 and TRBJ1-5, with a tentative D call TRBD1 (5 bases). Trimming pared 3 bases from V and 4 bases from J, leaving 10 bases between. Germline-derived CDR1 and CDR2 are MNHEY and SMNVEV (reference sequence). This CDR3 has 14 amino acids. CDR3 protein: CASSFAGGNQPQHF. The CDR3, as DNA: TGTGCCAGCAGTTTCGCGGGGGGAAATCAGCCCCAGCATTTT.

The chain employs TRBV5-1 and TRBJ2-1, with 8 bases matching TRBD2. There are 16 residues in the CDR3. Germline V gene data show CDR1 as SGHRS and CDR2 as YFSETQ. J gave up 0 bases and V 2 bases, and 4 bases lay outside the gene matches. CDR3 in amino acids: CASSFGLAGSYNEQFF. The CDR3 region has the DNA TGCGCCAGCAGCTTCGGGCTAGCGGGCTCCTACAATGAGCAGTTCTTC.

The genes are TRBV10-3 and TRBJ2-1, with D perhaps TRBD2 (5 bases). Trimming took 8 bases from V and 10 from J, leaving 18 bases between them. The CDR3 covers 13 residues. Germline assignment: CDR1 ENHRY and CDR2 SYGVKD. CDR3: CAILGQREGEQFF. The CDR3 region has the DNA TGTGCCATCTTGGGCCAGAGGGAAGGGGAGCAGTTCTTC.

This clone was seen only once. This chain connects TRBV10-3 to TRBJ1-1, with unresolved D. Germline CDR1 and CDR2: ENHRY and SYGVKD. Trimming left V 2 bases short and J 1 base short, with 5 bases between. The CDR3 is made up of 13 amino acids. In nucleotides, the CDR3 is TGTGCCATCAGTGAGACGGGGAACACTGAAGCTTTCTTT. This codes for CAISETGNTEAFF.

This rearrangement joins TRBV19 to TRBJ1-4; 8 positions agree with TRBD1. The CDR3 is 12 amino acids. CDR1 LNHDA and CDR2 SQIVND come from the germline V gene (reference sequence). The V gene end was trimmed by 5 bases and the J gene end by 13 bases; junction bases not matched to a gene: 6. The CDR3 region is CASSPFGQGLFF. CDR3 coding DNA: TGTGCCAGTAGTCCCTTTGGACAGGGACTGTTTTTT.